This TCR beta chain was retrieved from a study of OX40 agonist ivuxolimab in advanced cancers. Study summary: Every 2 weeks, patients got intravenous ivuxolimab at one of six dose levels (0.01-10 mg/kg). Hepatocellular carcinoma, melanoma, renal cell or head and neck cancer was diagnosed in the dose-escalation patients.

A word on this clone: Its antigen remains unknown.

With 2 bases removed from V and 2 bases from J, the gap between germline ends came to 6 bases. Germline V lookup: CDR1 MDHEN, CDR2 SYDVKM. CDR3 length: 14 residues. The repertoire was sequenced with immunoSEQ multiplex PCR; TCRdb's copy has only in-frame clones and lacks some. This sample has tens of thousands of clones, with roughly 88% found just once. Overall study findings and caveats: People who partly responded at 0.1-3.0 mg/kg had some of the least clonal expansion seen. Expanded peripheral T cell antigen specificity was not determined.

This TCR was sampled from an adult with an advanced solid tumor such as melanoma, head and neck, liver or kidney cancer. This rearrangement joins TRBV28 to TRBJ1-4; the D gene is possibly TRBD1 (5 bases). Specimen: CD4+ or CD8+ T cells sorted from blood, collected in a trial of the OX40 agonist ivuxolimab. Here the CDR3 DNA reads TGTGCCAGCAGTTTACGGGGGACTAATGAAAAACTGTTTTTT. Translating gives CASSLRGTNEKLFF.